Listed below are T cell receptor beta chains from one sample, sequenced in a study of blood T cells in healthy people across ages. MiXCR was run by TCRdb on the 5' RACE reads, yielding one entry per CDR3 protein. The data hold some 1.5 million distinct CDR3 sequences, with roughly 27% observed a single time. The sequencing input was blood. The receptor source for this set is a woman in her thirties in good health. CDR3s include the opening cysteine and the closing phenylalanine or tryptophan. Fields, in order: J gene, V gene, CDR3 protein.

>TRBJ1-5|TRBV6-2/TRBV6-3
CASSLARKDQPQHF
>TRBJ1-6|TRBV27
CASSLGGQWDSPLHF
>TRBJ2-7|TRBV28
CASSLSLGGLSYEQYF
>TRBJ2-7|TRBV11-2
CASSLFPSGSHEQYF
>TRBJ2-3|TRBV5-1
CASSHTHRADTQYF
>TRBJ1-6|TRBV6-5
CASTTYDGTYNSPLHF
>TRBJ2-1|TRBV29-1
CSVEGRDDEQFF
>TRBJ1-2|TRBV10-1
CASSDGAYGYTF
>TRBJ2-7|TRBV4-3
CGSSQDYNWSVYEQYF
>TRBJ2-3|TRBV12-3/TRBV12-4
CASSQQGTGLTDTQYF
>TRBJ2-3|TRBV6-2/TRBV6-3
CASDVAGVRDTQYF
>TRBJ2-5|TRBV14
CASSQFPGQRGETQYF
>TRBJ2-5|TRBV10-3
CATRDPQETQYF
>TRBJ2-1|TRBV6-5
CGSSSLGLAGYNEQFF
>TRBJ1-5|TRBV29-1
CSVRRGSNQPQHF
>TRBJ2-4|TRBV12-3/TRBV12-4
CVSSLAGQGTKNIQYF
>TRBJ2-3|TRBV4-1
CASSQVGGGRTDTQYF
>TRBJ2-1|TRBV7-2
CASSLYAARAHEQFF
>TRBJ1-5|TRBV29-1
CSVVVGGGNQPQHF
>TRBJ2-3|TRBV6-2/TRBV6-3
CASSYSFGDRWDTQYF
>TRBJ1-2|TRBV5-6
CASSLVRPDFDGYTF
>TRBJ2-1|TRBV10-3
CAIGARLAGVSNEQFF
>TRBJ2-3|TRBV2
CASRLGLAGGDTQYF
>TRBJ2-1|TRBV28
CASSPPCYGGWGFF
>TRBJ1-1|TRBV12-3/TRBV12-4
CASSYPPSSPGTPEAFF
>TRBJ1-6|TRBV11-2
CASSLRNSYNSPLHF
>TRBJ2-7|TRBV7-2
CASSAQAGVGLSEQYF
>TRBJ2-1|TRBV5-1
CAGSLYGGNYNEQFF
>TRBJ1-5|TRBV25-1
CASSLPTQPQHF
>TRBJ2-3|TRBV20-1
CSATLSGRPDTQYF
>TRBJ1-1|TRBV29-1
CSVATGSEAFF
>TRBJ1-5|TRBV27
CASSFSVLGNQPQHF
>TRBJ1-4|TRBV5-1
CASSLEGRHEKLFF
>TRBJ2-1|TRBV5-4
CASSVQTGSSETQFF
>TRBJ2-7|TRBV27
CASSLTGSSYEQYF
>TRBJ2-7|TRBV20-1
CSARDHGSAAYEQYF
>TRBJ2-7|TRBV7-3
CASSPGSGYEQYF
>TRBJ1-1|TRBV5-1
CASSLGQGNAFF
>TRBJ2-1|TRBV12-3/TRBV12-4
CASSRPGARLYNEQFF
>TRBJ2-5|TRBV18
CASSPQRGKGETQYF
>TRBJ1-1|TRBV3-1
CASSQAGYTEAFF
>TRBJ1-6|TRBV5-1
CASSLGRNSPLHF
>TRBJ2-7|TRBV15
CATSRPLGTSEKNEQYF
>TRBJ2-7|TRBV6-5
CASRPGLADAYEQYF
>TRBJ2-1|TRBV11-2
CASSLDFASHEQFF
>TRBJ2-1|TRBV10-3
CAISGKDRVSSYNEQFF
>TRBJ2-1|TRBV7-3
CASSYPDVGRDEQFF
>-|TRBV7-2
CASSLRLAGVYYEQYF
>TRBJ2-7|TRBV4-3
CASSHSTGGEQYF
>TRBJ1-1|TRBV10-3
CAISENGERDTEAFF
>TRBJ1-5|TRBV24-1
CATSQGDQPQHF
>TRBJ2-1|TRBV4-3
CASSPRVAGGPYNEQFF
>TRBJ2-7|TRBV18
CASSRNWQGLDEQYF
>TRBJ2-5|TRBV5-1
CASSSFSRETQYF
>TRBJ2-7|TRBV20-1
CSAQGTSSYERYF
>TRBJ1-4|TRBV5-1
CASSPDNVEKLFF
>TRBJ2-1|TRBV20-1
CSATQTSGSGEQFF
>TRBJ2-7|TRBV5-1
CASSDGEALYEQYF